The 26 T cell receptor beta chains listed next were all sequenced from one sample in a study of metastatic and nonmetastatic thyroid tumors. Using MiXCR, TCRdb re-called clones from the PCR reads. This sample carries 60,000 to 75,000 clones, roughly 4% of them seen once, and the ten largest clones take around 24%. All patients were untreated before thyroid surgery. The specimen sequenced was blood. These receptors came from a female donor with papillary thyroid cancer or a benign thyroid nodule (not recorded which). Some clones in this sample may be carry-over from other donors' samples.

This clone was recorded many times. The chain has TRBV20-1 and TRBJ2-7; D is perhaps TRBD2 (6 bases). CDR3 size: 15 residues. Germline V gene data show CDR1 as DFQATT and CDR2 as SNEGSKA (reference sequence). V was shortened by 3 bases and J by 2 bases, with 17 bases between the two germline ends. The CDR3: CSASRSGGSTYEQYF. CDR3 nucleotides: TGCAGTGCTAGTCGTAGCGGAGGTTCGACCTACGAGCAGTACTTC.

This clone has at least ten counts. The J gene is TRBJ2-1, the V gene TRBV12-3 or TRBV12-4; TRBD2 agrees at 13 bases. The J segment lost 0 bases and the V segment lost 5 bases, leaving 7 bases of the junction unmatched. The CDR3 length is 18 residues. CDR3 region: CASSPGLAGKSSYNEQFF. The CDR3 region has the DNA TGTGCCAGCAGTCCGGGACTAGCGGGGAAAAGCTCCTACAATGAGCAGTTCTTC.

This clone was picked up many times. The V call is TRBV5-1, the J call TRBJ1-2; 8 bases map to TRBD1. V shed 4 bases and J 3 bases; nucleotides not matched to a gene: 8. This CDR3 region has 15 residues. The germline gives CDR1 SGHRS, CDR2 YFSETQ. The DNA of the CDR3 is TGCGCCAGCAGCAAAGGACAGGGCAATTACTATGGCTACACCTTC. Protein sequence: CASSKGQGNYYGYTF.

This clone was seen ten or more times. V is TRBV20-1 and J is TRBJ2-7; 7 bases are shared with TRBD1. Germline trimming cut 6 bases from V and 0 bases from J; bases unmatched to any gene: 8. Germline lookup yields CDR1 DFQATT and CDR2 SNEGSKA (reference sequence). The CDR3 loop spans 14 amino acids. The CDR3 DNA follows: TGCAGTGCCGTACCGACAGGGAGCTCCTACGAGCAGTACTTC. Its protein is CSAVPTGSSYEQYF.

This clone was recorded a few times. Since a much larger clone is just one base distant, this may be a read error. The chain links TRBV4-1 to TRBJ1-1; D is undetermined. From germline, CDR1 is MGHRA and CDR2 YSYEKL. V dropped 1 base and J dropped 1 base, with 10 bases sitting between them. The CDR3 covers 15 residues. The CDR3 DNA reads as TGCGCCAGCAGCCAAGTCAGAGAAAAGAACACTGAAGCTTTCTTT. Translating gives CASSQVREKNTEAFF.

This clone was seen ten or more times. CDR3 DNA: TGTGCCAGCAGCTTCCGACGGAGTCAGCCCCAGCATTTT. Translation: CASSFRRSQPQHF. V gene TRBV7-8 combines with J gene TRBJ1-5; D ambiguous. The CDR3 totals 13 residues. V lost 3 bases and J lost 6, with 9 bases in between. From germline, CDR1 is SGHVS and CDR2 FQNEAQ.

J is TRBJ2-7 and V is TRBV20-1, with TRBD2 identical over 10 bases. The CDR3 is made up of 15 amino acids. Unmatched junction bases numbered 13, after V lost 8 bases and J lost 3 bases. Germline CDR1 and CDR2: DFQATT and SNEGSKA (reference sequence). The CDR3 DNA follows: TGCAGTTCTATCCCCGGACTAGCGGTTAACTACGAGCAGTACTTC. Its translation: CSSIPGLAVNYEQYF.

The chain carries TRBV2 and TRBJ2-1; 10 bases line up with TRBD2. V shed 0 bases and J 3 bases; nucleotides not matched to a gene: 8. Germline V gene sequence: CDR1 SNHLY, CDR2 FYNNEI. The CDR3 consists of 18 residues. This CDR3 reads CASSEALSSGGFYNEQFF. DNA of the CDR3: TGTGCCAGCAGTGAAGCGCTTAGTAGCGGGGGGTTCTACAATGAGCAGTTCTTC.

This clone has a handful of counts. The junction departs from the called germline gene at one end, perhaps through a read error. This rearrangement joins TRBV24-1 to TRBJ1-2; possible D gene TRBD1, 5 bases. Per the germline V gene, CDR1 is KGHDR and CDR2 is SFDVKD. The length of the CDR3 is 13 residues. The chain's CDR3 is CATSEGANYDYTF. CDR3 DNA: TGTGCCACCAGTGAAGGGGCTAACTATGACTACACCTTC.

This clone was seen repeatedly, ten times or more. This sample includes further DNA sequences coding for the same CDR3. The CDR3 nucleotides are TGTGCCAGCAGCTTAGGCCTTTCAGGGGGCGCAGTAGAGACCCAGTACTTC. It codes for CASSLGLSGGAVETQYF. The V and J genes are TRBV7-9 and TRBJ2-5; 8 nucleotides agree with TRBD1. V dropped 1 base and J dropped 4; count of bases not matched to a gene: 11. Germline V lookup: CDR1 SEHNR, CDR2 FQNEAQ (reference sequence). The CDR3 extends over 17 amino acids.

This clone was counted ten times or more. V gene TRBV6-1 combines with J gene TRBJ2-1; D unclear. In germline, CDR1 is MNHNS, CDR2 SASEGT. The CDR3 contains 14 residues. V lost 8 bases to trimming and J lost 9 bases, with 20 bases between them. The CDR3: CASDPDRTYGEQFF. CDR3 bases: TGTGCCAGCGACCCGGACCGGACGTACGGTGAGCAGTTCTTC.

This clone showed up many times. The rearrangement links TRBV6-1 to TRBJ1-4; no clear D gene. This CDR3 is 12 amino acids long. The germline CDR1 and CDR2 sequences are MNHNS and SASEGT. V was pared by 6 bases and J by 8 bases, with 10 bases between. The CDR3: CASRRLGEKLFF. The DNA for the CDR3 is TGTGCCAGCAGGAGGTTGGGGGAAAAACTGTTTTTT.

This clone was observed at least ten times. This chain uses TRBV2 with TRBJ1-1; no clear D gene. The V end lost 3 bases, the J end lost 4 bases, and 15 bases lay between the germline ends. This CDR3 is built from 15 residues. Germline V lookup: CDR1 SNHLY, CDR2 FYNNEI. The CDR3 region is CASSDGTRTGTEAFF. CDR3 DNA: TGTGCCAGCAGTGATGGAACTCGAACGGGCACTGAAGCTTTCTTT.

The rearrangement links TRBV5-1 to TRBJ1-3; 9 bases are shared with TRBD1. The CDR3 is 16 amino acids. J lost 2 bases, V lost 4 bases, and 7 bases had no gene match. Germline values: CDR1 SGHRS, CDR2 YFSETQ. The CDR3, as DNA: TGCGCCAGCAGCCCGGAACAGGGGGCAGCTGGAAACACCATATATTTT. Protein: CASSPEQGAAGNTIYF.

This clone occurred a few times. The chain is built from TRBV7-2 and TRBJ1-6; D uncertain. V gave up 5 bases and J gave up 9 bases, with 14 bases separating them. Germline lookup yields CDR1 SGHTA and CDR2 FQGNSA. This CDR3 spans 14 amino acids. Written as DNA, the CDR3 is TGTGCCAGCAGCAGCGATAGGTGCGCTTCACCCCTCCACTTT. Amino acid sequence: CASSSDRCASPLHF.

This clone was counted ten times or more. The chain couples TRBV6-1 to TRBJ2-1; a weak D match, TRBD1 (6 bases). The CDR3 is 16 amino acids. Germline-derived CDR1 and CDR2 are MNHNS and SASEGT. Trimming stripped 2 bases from V and 5 bases from J, with 16 bases between. The CDR3 DNA follows: TGTGCCAGCAGTGAACGAGGCAGGGGCGCCCACAATGAGCAGTTCTTC. Translated: CASSERGRGAHNEQFF.

On this clone: No conserved phenylalanine or tryptophan ends this CDR3, so it is likely a read error. The V and J genes are TRBV6-5 and TRBJ2-7; either TRBD1 or TRBD2 may fit D (5 bases each). This CDR3 region has 14 residues. V shed 8 bases and J shed 6 bases, with 20 bases lying between them. Germline CDR1 reads MNHEY; CDR2 reads SVGAGI. CDR3 loop: CASRSRPGTGEQYL. DNA of the CDR3: TGTGCCAGCCGATCTCGACCAGGGACGGGCGAGCAGTACCTC.

This clone was observed a handful of times. Given a much more abundant clone one base away, this may be a read error. This specimen includes other DNA sequences encoding the same CDR3. The rearrangement links TRBV9 to TRBJ2-6; D tentatively fits TRBD1 or TRBD2 (6 bases each). The CDR3 consists of 15 residues. Germline CDR1 is SGDLS and CDR2 is YYNGEE. The CDR3: CASTGVGSGANVLTF. CDR3 in DNA: TGTGCCAGCACGGGGGTGGGTTCAGGGGCCAATGTCCTGACTTTC.

This clone was seen ten or more times. The gene calls are TRBV5-1 and TRBJ2-5; a possible D gene is TRBD2 (6 bases). V lost 0 bases and J lost 1, with 10 bases in between. Germline V CDR1 and CDR2: SGHRS, YFSETQ. The CDR3 is 15 amino acids. The CDR3 reads CASSLAPGVQETQYF. For the CDR3, the DNA is TGCGCCAGCAGCTTGGCCCCGGGAGTCCAAGAGACCCAGTACTTC.

The table lists this clone with many counts. V is TRBV27 and J is TRBJ1-4, with unresolved D. From germline, CDR1 is MNHEY and CDR2 SMNVEV (reference sequence). V dropped 4 bases and J dropped 5 bases, with 14 bases sitting between them. The CDR3 has 15 amino acids. The CDR3 here is CASSSTTRPNEKLFF. The DNA for the CDR3 is TGTGCCAGCAGTTCGACGACACGCCCGAATGAAAAACTGTTTTTT.

The sample holds many counts of this clone. J is TRBJ1-4 and V is TRBV10-3, with 8 bases matching TRBD1. The CDR3 contains 13 residues. V lost 8 bases, J lost 6 bases, and 5 bases stayed unmatched. Germline lookup yields CDR1 ENHRY and CDR2 SYGVKD. The DNA for the CDR3 is TGTGCCATCTCGGGACAGGTCGATGAAAAACTGTTTTTT. Its protein product is CAISGQVDEKLFF.

This clone has ten or more counts. The chain combines TRBV28 with TRBJ1-6; D is perhaps TRBD1 (6 bases). V lost 6 bases and J lost 6, with 9 bases in between. Germline V gives CDR1 MDHEN, CDR2 SYDVKM. The CDR3 covers 13 residues. CDR3 nucleotides: TGTGCCAGCAGAGAGGACAGTAATTCACCCCTCCACTTT. Its protein product is CASREDSNSPLHF.

This clone was seen a few times. V gene TRBV6-2 or TRBV6-3 combines with J gene TRBJ2-1; 14 bases fit TRBD2. CDR1 and CDR2 (germline): MNHEY, SVGEGT. The CDR3 length is 19 residues. The trim removed 3 bases at V and 5 bases at J, leaving 12 bases unmatched. The CDR3 loop reads CASSYDSGTSGSFHNEQFF. The CDR3 DNA reads TGTGCCAGCAGTTATGACTCTGGGACTAGCGGGAGTTTCCACAATGAGCAGTTCTTC.

The rearrangement links TRBV19 to TRBJ2-1; D unresolved. V was shortened by 3 bases and J by 0 bases, with 9 bases between the two germline ends. The germline V gene encodes CDR1 LNHDA and CDR2 SQIVND (reference sequence). The CDR3 sequence is 15 residues long. CDR3: CASSIYTNSYNEQFF. The CDR3 DNA follows: TGTGCCAGTAGTATTTATACCAACTCCTACAATGAGCAGTTCTTC.

This clone appeared a few times. The V gene is TRBV28, the J gene TRBJ1-2; 7 bases are a match to TRBD1. The CDR3 has 12 residues. The germline CDR1 and CDR2 sequences are MDHEN and SYDVKM. The V and J ends lost 5 bases and 5 bases, in that order; junction bases with no gene match: 2. In nucleotides, the CDR3 is TGTGCCAGCAGTCCGACAGGGTATGGCTACACCTTC. Encoded protein: CASSPTGYGYTF.

There are many counts of this clone. This chain links TRBV12-3 or TRBV12-4 with TRBJ1-1; no clear D. This CDR3 region has 14 residues. Trimming cost V 3 bases and J 0 bases, with 8 bases left between them. CDR3: CASSLGKMNTEAFF. DNA of the CDR3: TGTGCCAGCAGTTTGGGAAAAATGAACACTGAAGCTTTCTTT.